The source of this T cell receptor beta chain is a study of T cell changes during pregnancy in multiple sclerosis. Some clones are missing from TCRdb's copy, which holds only in-frame ones; the method was immunoSEQ multiplex PCR. Among 91,000 or so clones listed, approximately 93% were seen once. The V gene lost 1 base and the J gene lost 7 bases, with 17 bases spanning the gap. This CDR3 is 16 amino acids long. Germline CDR1 KGHSH, CDR2 LQKENI. This sequence originates from a female donor with multiple sclerosis, enrolled in a pregnancy study. The chain has TRBV18 and TRBJ2-1; D possibly corresponds to TRBD2 (5 bases). Sequencing used peripheral blood, obtained after pregnancy. CDR3 region: CASSPLLEFRGNEQFF. The CDR3, as DNA: TGTGCCAGCTCACCACTACTTGAATTCAGAGGGAATGAGCAGTTCTTC.